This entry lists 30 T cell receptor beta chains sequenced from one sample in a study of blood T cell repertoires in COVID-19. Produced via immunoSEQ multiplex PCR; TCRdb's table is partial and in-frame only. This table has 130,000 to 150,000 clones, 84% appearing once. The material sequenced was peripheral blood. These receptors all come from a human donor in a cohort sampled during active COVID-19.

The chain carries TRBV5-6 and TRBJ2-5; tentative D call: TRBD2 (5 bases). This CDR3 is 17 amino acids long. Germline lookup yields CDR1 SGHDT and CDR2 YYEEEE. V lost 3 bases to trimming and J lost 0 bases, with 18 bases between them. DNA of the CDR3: TGTGCCAGCAGCTCCGGAGGTCCGGGTCTGTACCAAGAGACCCAGTACTTC. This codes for CASSSGGPGLYQETQYF.

CDR3 sequence: CASTRTWASGDNEQFF. The CDR3 DNA reads as TGTGCCAGTACCAGGACGTGGGCTAGCGGGGACAATGAGCAGTTCTTC. The gene calls are TRBV19 and TRBJ2-1; 9 positions agree with TRBD2. The trim removed 7 bases at V and 5 bases at J, leaving 12 bases unmatched. Germline CDR1 LNHDA, CDR2 SQIVND (reference sequence). The length of the CDR3 is 16 residues. The whole variable domain, remainder taken from reference TRBV19 and TRBJ2-1, is DGGITQSPKYLFRKEGQNVTLSCEQNLNHDAMYWYRQDPGQGLRLIYYSQIVNDFQKGDIAEGYSVSREKKESFPLTVTSAQKNPTAFYLCASTRTWASGDNEQFFGPGTRLTVL.

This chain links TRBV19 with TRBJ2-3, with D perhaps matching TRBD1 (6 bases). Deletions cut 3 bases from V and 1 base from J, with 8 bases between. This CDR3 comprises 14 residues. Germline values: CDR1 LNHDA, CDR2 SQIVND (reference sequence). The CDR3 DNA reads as TGTGCCAGTAGTATCGGACAGCGCACAGATACGCAGTATTTT. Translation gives CASSIGQRTDTQYF.

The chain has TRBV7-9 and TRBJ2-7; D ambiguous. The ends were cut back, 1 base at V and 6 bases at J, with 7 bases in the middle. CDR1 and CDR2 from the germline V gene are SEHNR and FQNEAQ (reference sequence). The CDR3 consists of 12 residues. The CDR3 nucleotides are TGTGCCAGCAGCTTAGAATACTCCGAGCAGTACGTC. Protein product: CASSLEYSEQYV.

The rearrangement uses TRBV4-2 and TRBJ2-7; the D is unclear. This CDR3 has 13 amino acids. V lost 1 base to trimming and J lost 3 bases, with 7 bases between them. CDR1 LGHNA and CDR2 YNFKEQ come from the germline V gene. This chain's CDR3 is CASSQGLYYEQYV. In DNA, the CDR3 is TGTGCCAGCAGCCAAGGACTGTACTACGAGCAGTACGTC.

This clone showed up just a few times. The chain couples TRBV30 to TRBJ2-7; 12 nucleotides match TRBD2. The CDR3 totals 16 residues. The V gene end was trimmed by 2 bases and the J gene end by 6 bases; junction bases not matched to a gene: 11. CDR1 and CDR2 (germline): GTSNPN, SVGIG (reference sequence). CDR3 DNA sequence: TGTGCCTGGAGTTCGGGTAGGACTAGCGGGATTGGCGAGCAGTACGTC. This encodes CAWSSGRTSGIGEQYV.

In DNA form, the CDR3 reads TGTGCCAGCAGCGTAGGCGGGGACTATGGCTACACCTTC. This translates into CASSVGGDYGYTF. The chain carries TRBV9 and TRBJ1-2; D gene uncertain. V was clipped by 0 bases and J by 3 bases, with 6 bases between them. Germline assignment: CDR1 SGDLS and CDR2 YYNGEE. This CDR3 has 13 amino acids.

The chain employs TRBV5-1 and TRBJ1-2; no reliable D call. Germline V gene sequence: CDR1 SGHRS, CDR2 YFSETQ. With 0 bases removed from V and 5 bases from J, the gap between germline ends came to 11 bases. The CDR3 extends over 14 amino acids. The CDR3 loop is CASSLASTRYGYTF. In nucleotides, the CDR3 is TGCGCCAGCAGCTTGGCCTCAACGAGGTATGGCTACACCTTC.

This chain's CDR3 is CASSLGTGVVTEAFF. CDR3 DNA: TGTGCCAGCAGCTTAGGGACAGGGGTTGTCACTGAAGCTTTCTTT. This chain uses TRBV7-2 with TRBJ1-1, with 9 bases fitting TRBD1. V was pared by 1 base and J by 4 bases, with 4 bases of the junction left unmatched. Germline V gene data show CDR1 as SGHTA and CDR2 as FQGNSA. The CDR3 totals 15 residues.

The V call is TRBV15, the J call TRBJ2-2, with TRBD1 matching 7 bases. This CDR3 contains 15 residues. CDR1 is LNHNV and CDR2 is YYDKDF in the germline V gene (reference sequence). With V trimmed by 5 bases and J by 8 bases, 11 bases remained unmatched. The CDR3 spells CATSEQRQGSGELFF. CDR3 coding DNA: TGTGCCACCAGCGAGCAAAGACAGGGTTCAGGGGAGCTGTTTTTT. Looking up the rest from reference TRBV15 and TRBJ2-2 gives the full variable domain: DAMVIQNPRYQVTQFGKPVTLSCSQTLNHNVMYWYQQKSSQAPKLLFHYYDKDFNNEADTPDNFQSRRPNTSFCFLDIRSPGLGDTAMYLCATSEQRQGSGELFFGEGSRLTVL.

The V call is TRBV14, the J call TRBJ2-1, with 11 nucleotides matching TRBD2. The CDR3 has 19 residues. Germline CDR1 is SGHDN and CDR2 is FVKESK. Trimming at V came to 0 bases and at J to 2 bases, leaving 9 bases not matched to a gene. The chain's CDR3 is CASSQDFAGTSGTYNEQFF. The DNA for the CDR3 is TGTGCCAGCAGCCAAGATTTTGCCGGGACTAGCGGTACCTACAATGAGCAGTTCTTC.

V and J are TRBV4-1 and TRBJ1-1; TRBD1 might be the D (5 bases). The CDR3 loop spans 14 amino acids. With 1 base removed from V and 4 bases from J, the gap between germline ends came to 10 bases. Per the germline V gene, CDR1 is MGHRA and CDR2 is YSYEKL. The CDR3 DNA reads TGCGCCAGCAGCCAAGGCTGGGGCGGCACTGAAGCTTTCTTT. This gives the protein CASSQGWGGTEAFF.

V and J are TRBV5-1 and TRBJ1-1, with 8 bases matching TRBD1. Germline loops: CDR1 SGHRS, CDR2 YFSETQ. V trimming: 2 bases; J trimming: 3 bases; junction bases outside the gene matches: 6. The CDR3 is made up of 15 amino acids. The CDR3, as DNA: TGCGCCAGCAGCTTAACAGGGGGTTTAGACACTGAAGCTTTCTTT. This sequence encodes CASSLTGGLDTEAFF.

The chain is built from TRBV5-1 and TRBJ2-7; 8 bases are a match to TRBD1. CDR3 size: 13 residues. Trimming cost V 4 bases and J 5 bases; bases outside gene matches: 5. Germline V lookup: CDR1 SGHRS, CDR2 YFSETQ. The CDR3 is CASSPDRVHEQYF. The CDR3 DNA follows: TGCGCCAGCAGCCCGGACAGGGTACACGAGCAGTACTTC.

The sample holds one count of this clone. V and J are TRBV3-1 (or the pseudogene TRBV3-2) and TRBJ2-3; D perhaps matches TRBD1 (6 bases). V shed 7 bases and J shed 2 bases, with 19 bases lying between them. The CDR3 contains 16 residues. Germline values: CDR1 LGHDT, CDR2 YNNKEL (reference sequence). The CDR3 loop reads CASTSGGLLNTDTQYF. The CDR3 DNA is TGTGCCAGCACCTCTGGGGGCCTCTTAAACACAGATACGCAGTATTTT.

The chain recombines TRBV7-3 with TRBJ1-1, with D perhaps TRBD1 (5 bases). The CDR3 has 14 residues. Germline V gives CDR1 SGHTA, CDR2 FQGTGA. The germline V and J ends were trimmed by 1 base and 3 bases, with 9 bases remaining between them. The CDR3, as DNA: TGTGCCAGCAGCTTAAACCAGGGATACACTGAAGCTTTCTTT. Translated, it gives CASSLNQGYTEAFF.

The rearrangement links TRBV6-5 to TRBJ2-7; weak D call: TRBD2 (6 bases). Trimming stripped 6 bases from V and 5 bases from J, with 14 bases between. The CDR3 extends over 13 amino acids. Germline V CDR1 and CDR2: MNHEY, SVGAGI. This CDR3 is CASSSLTGDEQYV. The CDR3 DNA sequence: TGTGCCAGCAGCTCCCTGACGGGAGACGAGCAGTACGTC.

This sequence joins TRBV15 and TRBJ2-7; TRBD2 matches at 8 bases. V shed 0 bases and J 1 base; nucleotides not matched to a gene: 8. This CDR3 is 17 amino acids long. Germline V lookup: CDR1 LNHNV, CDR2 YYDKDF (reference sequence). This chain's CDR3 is CATSRDLAGGGSYEQYV. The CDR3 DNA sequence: TGTGCCACCAGCAGAGATCTGGCGGGAGGAGGTTCCTACGAGCAGTACGTC.

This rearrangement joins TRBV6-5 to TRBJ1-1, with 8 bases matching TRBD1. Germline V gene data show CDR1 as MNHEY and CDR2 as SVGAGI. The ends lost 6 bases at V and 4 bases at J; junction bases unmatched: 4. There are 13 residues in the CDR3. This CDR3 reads CASRWTGITEAFF. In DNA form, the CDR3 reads TGTGCCAGCAGATGGACAGGGATCACTGAAGCTTTCTTT.

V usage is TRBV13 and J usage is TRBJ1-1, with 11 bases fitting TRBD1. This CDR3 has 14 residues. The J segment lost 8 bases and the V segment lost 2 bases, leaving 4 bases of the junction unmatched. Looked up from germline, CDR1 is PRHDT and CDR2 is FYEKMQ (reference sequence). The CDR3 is CASSLWTGGVEAFF. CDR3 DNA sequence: TGTGCCAGCAGCTTATGGACAGGGGGCGTCGAAGCTTTCTTT.

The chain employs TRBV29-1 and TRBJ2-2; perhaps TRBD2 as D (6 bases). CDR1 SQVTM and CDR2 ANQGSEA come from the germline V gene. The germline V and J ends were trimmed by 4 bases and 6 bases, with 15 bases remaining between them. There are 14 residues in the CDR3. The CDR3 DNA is TGCAGCGTTGCCCGGAGCGGGTTGGCCGGGGAGCTGTTTTTT. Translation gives CSVARSGLAGELFF.

The CDR3 loop is CASSSQPGNEKLFF. For the CDR3, the DNA is TGCGCCAGCAGCTCTCAACCGGGTAATGAAAAACTGTTTTTT. This chain connects TRBV5-1 to TRBJ1-4, with unresolved D. This CDR3 spans 14 amino acids. V gave up 3 bases and J gave up 4 bases, with 10 bases separating them. Germline V lookup: CDR1 SGHRS, CDR2 YFSETQ.

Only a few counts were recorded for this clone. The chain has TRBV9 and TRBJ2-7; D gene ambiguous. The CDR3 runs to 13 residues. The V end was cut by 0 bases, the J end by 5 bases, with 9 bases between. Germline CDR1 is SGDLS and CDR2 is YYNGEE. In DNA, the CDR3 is TGTGCCAGCAGCGTAGGGTTACTCGACGAGCAGTACTTC. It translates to CASSVGLLDEQYF. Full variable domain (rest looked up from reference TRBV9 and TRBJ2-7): DSGVTQTPKHLITATGQRVTLRCSPRSGDLSVYWYQQSLDQGLQFLIQYYNGEERAKGNILERFSAQQFPDLHSELNLSSLELGDSALYFCASSVGLLDEQYFGPGTRLTVT.

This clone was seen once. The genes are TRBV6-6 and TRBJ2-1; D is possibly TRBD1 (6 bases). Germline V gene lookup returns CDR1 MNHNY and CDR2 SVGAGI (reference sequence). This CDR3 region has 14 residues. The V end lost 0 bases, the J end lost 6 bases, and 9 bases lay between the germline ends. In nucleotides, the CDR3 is TGTGCCAGCAGTTACTCCCAGGGGCGCAATGAGCAGTTCTTC. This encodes CASSYSQGRNEQFF.

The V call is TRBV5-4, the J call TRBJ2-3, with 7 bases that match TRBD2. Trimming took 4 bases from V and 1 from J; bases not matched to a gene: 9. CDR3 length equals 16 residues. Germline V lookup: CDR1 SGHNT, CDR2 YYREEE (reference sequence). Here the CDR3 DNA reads TGTGCCAGCAGCCCCGATAGCGGGTCCCGCACAGATACGCAGTATTTT. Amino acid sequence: CASSPDSGSRTDTQYF. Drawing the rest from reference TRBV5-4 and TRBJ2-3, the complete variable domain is ETGVTQSPTHLIKTRGQQVTLRCSSQSGHNTVSWYQQALGQGPQFIFQYYREEENGRGNFPPRFSGLQFPNYSSELNVNALELDDSALYLCASSPDSGSRTDTQYFGPGTRLTVL.

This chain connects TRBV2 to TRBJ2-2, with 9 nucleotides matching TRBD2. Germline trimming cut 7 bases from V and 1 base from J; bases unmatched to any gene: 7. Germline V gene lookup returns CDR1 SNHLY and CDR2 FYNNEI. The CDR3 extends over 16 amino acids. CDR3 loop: CASTALAGMNTGELFF. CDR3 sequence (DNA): TGTGCCAGCACCGCTCTAGCGGGAATGAACACCGGGGAGCTGTTTTTT.

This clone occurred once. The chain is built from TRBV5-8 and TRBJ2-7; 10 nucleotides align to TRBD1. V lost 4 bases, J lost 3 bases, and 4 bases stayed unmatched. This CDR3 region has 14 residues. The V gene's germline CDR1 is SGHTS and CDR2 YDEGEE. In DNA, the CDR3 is TGTGCCAGCAGCCGGACAGGGGGAAACTACGAGCAGTACTTC. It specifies CASSRTGGNYEQYF. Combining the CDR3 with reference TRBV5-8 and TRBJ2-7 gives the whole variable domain EAGVTQSPTHLIKTRGQQATLRCSPISGHTSVYWYQQALGLGLQFLLWYDEGEERNRGNFPPRFSGRQFPNYSSELNVNALELEDSALYLCASSRTGGNYEQYFGPGTRLTVT.

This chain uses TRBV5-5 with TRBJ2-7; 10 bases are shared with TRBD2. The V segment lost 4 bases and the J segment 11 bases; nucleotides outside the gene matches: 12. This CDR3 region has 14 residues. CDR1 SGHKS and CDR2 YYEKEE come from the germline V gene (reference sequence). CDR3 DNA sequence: TGTGCCAGCAGCGACCCAGCGGGAGGGCCGGGGGAGTACGTC. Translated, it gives CASSDPAGGPGEYV.

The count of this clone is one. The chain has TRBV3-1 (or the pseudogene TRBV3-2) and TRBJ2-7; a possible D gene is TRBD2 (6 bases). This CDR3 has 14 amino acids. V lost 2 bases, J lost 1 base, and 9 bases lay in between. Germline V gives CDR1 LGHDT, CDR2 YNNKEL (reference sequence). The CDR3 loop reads CASSQNGLSYEQYV. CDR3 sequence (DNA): TGTGCCAGCAGCCAAAATGGACTATCCTACGAGCAGTACGTC.

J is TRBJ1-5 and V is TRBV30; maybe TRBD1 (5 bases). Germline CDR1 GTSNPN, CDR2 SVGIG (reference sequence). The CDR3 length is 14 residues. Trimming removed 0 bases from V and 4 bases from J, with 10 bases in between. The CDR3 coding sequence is TGTGCCTGGAGTGTGGGGGGAAGGAATCAGCCCCAGCATTTT. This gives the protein CAWSVGGRNQPQHF.